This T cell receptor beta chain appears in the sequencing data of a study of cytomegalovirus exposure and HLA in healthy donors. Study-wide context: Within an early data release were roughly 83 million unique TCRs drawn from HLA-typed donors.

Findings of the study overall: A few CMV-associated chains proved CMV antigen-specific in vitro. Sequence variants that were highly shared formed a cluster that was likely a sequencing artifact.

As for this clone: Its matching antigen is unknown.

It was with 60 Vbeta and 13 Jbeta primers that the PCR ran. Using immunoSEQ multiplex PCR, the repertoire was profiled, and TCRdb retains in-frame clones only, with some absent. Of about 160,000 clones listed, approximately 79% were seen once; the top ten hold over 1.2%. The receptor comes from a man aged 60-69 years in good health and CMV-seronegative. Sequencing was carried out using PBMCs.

The CDR3 DNA reads TGTGCCAGTAGTCCCTTTAAAACCCCAGTCAATGAAAAACTGTTTTTT. Encoded protein: CASSPFKTPVNEKLFF. The chain couples TRBV19 to TRBJ1-4; D is unclear. CDR3 length: 16 residues. The germline V and J ends were trimmed by 5 bases and 5 bases, with 18 bases remaining between them. In germline, CDR1 is LNHDA, CDR2 SQIVND (reference sequence).